Listed below are T cell receptor beta chains from one sample, sequenced in a study of blood T cells in healthy people across ages. MiXCR, applied by TCRdb to the 5' RACE reads, yields one record per CDR3 protein. The sample shows under 800,000 distinct CDR3 sequences, more than 40% of them seen only once. Source material: blood. These receptors all come from a woman aged 60-75 years in good health. Each CDR3 is given with its conserved first and last residue. A D gene is named only where the DNA matches it firmly. Size values are once, few and many counts, or a class for expanded clones, and some rows have none.

TRBJ1-4 TRBV7-2 . . CASSSMGGVGEKLFF TGTGCCAGCAGCTCCATGGGGGGGGTCGGTGAAAAACTGTTTTTT
TRBJ2-4 TRBV12-3/TRBV12-4 few . CASSFNHPKNIQYF TGTGCCAGCAGTTTCAATCACCCCAAAAACATTCAGTACTTC
TRBJ2-5 TRBV15 . . CATSRERLSSGTQYF TGTGCCACCAGCAGAGAGAGGCTCTCCTCCGGGACCCAGTACTTC
TRBJ2-1 TRBV12-3/TRBV12-4 once . CASSCGGRQDNEQFF TGTGCCAGCAGTTGTGGGGGGAGACAGGACAATGAGCAGTTCTTC
TRBJ2-5 TRBV20-1 . . CSAKGGAPETQYF TGCAGTGCTAAAGGTGGGGCACCGGAGACCCAGTACTTC
TRBJ1-2 TRBV29-1 few . CSVEDPRGRVGYTF TGCAGCGTTGAAGATCCACGGGGCCGAGTGGGCTACACCTTC
TRBJ2-3 TRBV7-2 . TRBD2 CASSLELGLYTQYF TGTGCCAGCAGCTTAGAGTTGGGACTATATACGCAGTATTTT
TRBJ2-5 TRBV9 few . CASSPTDGRETQYF TGTGCCAGCAGCCCGACGGACGGGAGAGAGACCCAGTACTTC
TRBJ2-7 TRBV5-1 many . CASSLGPDYEQYF TGCGCCAGCAGCCTGGGCCCTGACTACGAGCAGTACTTC
TRBJ2-1 TRBV15 . TRBD2 CATSRDGSGGFYNEQFF TGTGCCACCAGCAGAGATGGTAGCGGGGGGTTTTACAATGAGCAGTTCTTC
TRBJ2-3 TRBV6-2/TRBV6-3 . . CASSYPGDTDTQYF TGTGCCAGCAGTTACCCGGGGGACACAGATACGCAGTATTTT
TRBJ1-2 TRBV7-2 once TRBD1 CASSAGTGDNYGYNF TGTGCCAGCAGTGCCGGGACAGGTGATAACTATGGCTACAACTTC
TRBJ2-5 TRBV11-3 . TRBD2 CASSPGLAGDQETQYF TGTGCCAGCAGCCCTGGACTAGCGGGAGACCAAGAGACCCAGTACTTC
TRBJ1-4 TRBV12-3/TRBV12-4 . TRBD1 CASRPGQSNEKLFF TGTGCCAGCAGGCCGGGACAGTCTAATGAAAAACTGTTTTTT
TRBJ2-1 TRBV4-2 . TRBD1 CASSRGQGEYKQFF TGTGCCAGCAGCCGTGGACAGGGCGAATATAAGCAGTTCTTC
TRBJ2-5 TRBV5-1 . . CASSRGRAPSQYF TGCGCCAGCAGCAGGGGCCGGGCCCCTTCCCAGTACTTC
TRBJ1-1 TRBV25-1 . . CASSKHTEAFF TGTGCCAGCAGTAAACACACTGAAGCTTTCTTT
TRBJ2-3 TRBV15 . TRBD2 CATSLEAGGTDTQYF TGTGCCACCAGCCTCGAAGCGGGGGGCACAGATACGCAGTATTTT
TRBJ2-7 TRBV2 many . CASSYSEDAFEQYF TGTGCCAGTAGCTACAGCGAGGATGCGTTCGAGCAGTACTTC
TRBJ2-5 TRBV5-1 . TRBD1 CASNPGGGGETQYF TGCGCCAGCAACCCAGGGGGCGGCGGAGAGACCCAGTACTTC
TRBJ2-7 TRBV11-2 . . CASSRLTGGNWEQYF TGTGCCAGCAGCCGTCTGACTGGGGGCAATTGGGAGCAGTACTTC
TRBJ2-1 TRBV28 once . CASSLSGGAPFHEQFF TGTGCCAGCAGCCTGAGTGGGGGAGCGCCGTTCCATGAGCAGTTCTTC
TRBJ1-1 TRBV11-1 few . CASSLVADTEAFF TGTGCCAGCAGCCTTGTCGCGGACACTGAAGCTTTCTTT
TRBJ2-7 TRBV20-1 . . CSARRQGYEQYF TGCAGTGCTAGACGTCAGGGTTACGAGCAGTACTTC
TRBJ2-7 TRBV30 few TRBD2 CAWSPGTTNYEQYF TGTGCCTGGAGTCCCGGGACTACGAACTACGAGCAGTACTTC
TRBJ1-5 TRBV15 . TRBD1 CATSGDRVTQPQHF TGTGCCACCAGCGGGGACAGGGTCACGCAACCCCAGCATTTT
TRBJ2-3 TRBV6-6 . . CASSYSSPGEVDTQYF TGTGCCAGCAGTTACTCGTCGCCAGGGGAGGTAGATACGCAGTATTTT
TRBJ1-1 TRBV4-3 . . CASSGETVRNTEAFF TGCGCCAGCAGCGGGGAGACAGTTCGGAACACTGAAGCTTTCTTT
TRBJ2-3 TRBV5-1 . . CASSLGQYGTDTQYF TGCGCCAGCAGCTTGGGACAATACGGGACAGATACGCAGTATTTT
TRBJ1-1 TRBV28 . TRBD1 CASFPDRMNTEAFF TGTGCCAGTTTTCCGGACAGGATGAACACTGAAGCTTTCTTT
TRBJ1-1 TRBV20-1 . . CSATTGRMNTEAFF TGCAGTGCTACGACGGGACGGATGAACACTGAAGCTTTCTTT
TRBJ1-5 TRBV10-3 few TRBD1 CAISESLDRVVGNQPQHF TGTGCCATCAGTGAGTCGCTCGACAGGGTAGTTGGCAATCAGCCCCAGCATTTT
TRBJ2-3 TRBV27 . TRBD1 CASRQPGTEIGDTQYF TGTGCCAGCAGACAACCCGGGACAGAGATAGGAGATACGCAGTATTTT
TRBJ2-3 TRBV24-1 . . CATQGFQSDTQYF TGTGCCACACAGGGATTTCAGTCAGATACGCAGTATTTT
TRBJ2-3 TRBV5-1 . . CASSPAYTRSTDTQYF TGCGCCAGCAGCCCTGCCTACACAAGAAGCACAGATACGCAGTATTTT
TRBJ2-7 TRBV7-9 . TRBD1 CASSFQGDTEEQYF TGTGCCAGCAGCTTCCAGGGGGACACGGAAGAGCAGTACTTC
TRBJ1-4 TRBV6-5 once TRBD1 CASKWDRGFGDEKLFF TGTGCCAGCAAGTGGGACAGGGGCTTCGGAGATGAAAAACTGTTTTTT
TRBJ1-4 TRBV7-2 few . CASSLSPGRNEKLFF TGTGCCAGCAGCTTATCCCCGGGAAGAAATGAAAAACTGTTTTTT
TRBJ1-5 TRBV16 . . CASSQVAWPQHF TGTGCCAGCAGCCAAGTGGCTTGGCCCCAGCATTTT
TRBJ2-1 TRBV7-2 few . CASSWVDNEQFF TGTGCCAGCAGCTGGGTGGACAATGAGCAGTTCTTC
TRBJ2-2 TRBV12-3/TRBV12-4 . . CASSESGTPVGELFF TGTGCCAGCAGTGAATCCGGGACGCCAGTCGGGGAGCTGTTTTTT
TRBJ2-7 TRBV7-2 many . CASSRSRQGINYEQYF TGTGCCAGCAGCCGGAGCAGGCAGGGGATTAACTACGAGCAGTACTTC
TRBJ2-5 TRBV20-1 . . CSAHPGETQYF TGCAGTGCTCACCCGGGGGAGACCCAGTACTTC
TRBJ2-1 TRBV7-3 few TRBD2 CASSSPTGGMNEQFF TGTGCCAGCAGCTCTCCGACCGGGGGGATGAATGAGCAGTTCTTC
TRBJ2-5 TRBV5-1 . TRBD2 CASSPGGLAGETEQYF TGCGCCAGCAGCCCTGGCGGACTAGCGGGAGAGACTGAGCAGTACTTC
TRBJ2-5 TRBV29-1 . TRBD2 CSVAPGTSGRETQYF TGCAGCGTTGCCCCTGGGACTAGCGGGAGGGAGACCCAGTACTTC
TRBJ2-7 TRBV30 . . CAWSVGAREQYF TGTGCCTGGAGTGTAGGGGCTAGGGAGCAGTACTTC
TRBJ2-5 TRBV21-1 . . CASVSTYQETQYF TGTGCCAGCGTCTCAACGTACCAAGAGACCCAGTACTTC
TRBJ1-5 TRBV6-2/TRBV6-3 . TRBD1 CASRPHRGQSNQPQHF TGTGCCAGCAGACCTCACAGGGGGCAAAGCAATCAGCCCCAGCATTTT
TRBJ1-4 TRBV6-1 . . CASSGETDNEKLFF TGTGCCAGCAGTGGAGAGACAGATAATGAAAAACTGTTTTTT
TRBJ1-4 TRBV12-3/TRBV12-4 . . CANSFVRPKLFF TGTGCCAACAGTTTCGTTCGACCAAAACTGTTTTTT
TRBJ2-4 TRBV29-1 . . CSVAGGVGLLAKNIQYF TGCAGCGTTGCCGGGGGAGTAGGGTTACTAGCCAAAAACATTCAGTACTTC
TRBJ2-1 TRBV2 many . CASRTRGGAGGWFF TGTGCCAGCAGGACCCGAGGCGGGGCCGGGGGTTGGTTCTTC
TRBJ2-1 TRBV20-1 . . CSAGKVGRGSEQFF TGCAGTGCTGGGAAGGTCGGGCGGGGAAGCGAGCAGTTCTTC
TRBJ2-3 TRBV5-1 many TRBD2 CASSLAATGLAATDTQYF TGCGCCAGCAGCTTGGCCGCTACGGGACTAGCGGCCACAGATACGCAGTATTTT
TRBJ2-5 TRBV11-2 . TRBD1 CASRITGGGETQYF TGTGCCAGCAGGATCACAGGGGGTGGAGAGACCCAGTACTTC
TRBJ2-3 TRBV29-1 few . CSQGSAGGDTQYF TGCAGCCAGGGATCGGCAGGGGGGGATACGCAGTATTTT
TRBJ2-5 TRBV20-1 many . CSARESAGLETQYF TGCAGTGCTAGAGAGTCTGCAGGACTAGAGACCCAGTACTTC
TRBJ2-4 TRBV6-5 . TRBD2 CASSYSPSGSEDIQYF TGTGCCAGCAGTTACTCGCCTAGCGGGTCGGAGGACATTCAGTACTTC